Listed below are T cell receptor beta chains from one sample, sequenced in a study of cytomegalovirus exposure and HLA in healthy donors. Measured with immunoSEQ multiplex PCR; TCRdb has only the in-frame clones, and not every one. The sample records 90,000 to 100,000 clones, roughly 9.4% being singletons. The source material was PBMCs. The receptors were sampled from a man aged 50-59 years in good health and CMV-seropositive. Each CDR3 is given with its conserved first and last residue. The D gene is left open where the match is weak. For some rows the clone size is stated as once, few or many, or as a class when expanded; others skip it.

J: TRBJ2-3
V: TRBV7-9
D: TRBD2
size: .
DNA: TGTGCCAGCAGCTTGGCTAGCGGGTCGGATACGCAGTATTTT
CDR3: CASSLASGSDTQYF

J: TRBJ2-7
V: TRBV27
D: .
size: few
DNA: TGTGCCAGCAGTGAGACTAGAGGCTACGAGCAGTACTTC
CDR3: CASSETRGYEQYF

J: TRBJ2-3
V: TRBV6-6
D: TRBD2
size: .
DNA: TGTGCCAGCAGCCCCGCGGGGGTAGATACGCAGTATTTT
CDR3: CASSPAGVDTQYF

J: TRBJ2-7
V: TRBV4-1
D: .
size: few
DNA: TGCGCCAGCAGCCATGCGGGTGCGCTTGCCTACGAGCAGTACTTC
CDR3: CASSHAGALAYEQYF

J: TRBJ1-1
V: TRBV7-2
D: TRBD1
size: .
DNA: TGTGCCAGCAGCTTAGGGAGACAGGGGAGCACTGAAGCTTTCTTT
CDR3: CASSLGRQGSTEAFF

J: TRBJ2-3
V: TRBV30
D: .
size: few
DNA: TGTGCCTGGAGTGTAGAGGCAGACACAGATACGCAGTATTTT
CDR3: CAWSVEADTDTQYF

J: TRBJ2-5
V: TRBV11-1
D: .
size: many
DNA: TGTGCCAGCAGCTTAAGTGGGGGGTTGGAGACCCAGTACTTC
CDR3: CASSLSGGLETQYF

J: TRBJ2-3
V: TRBV7-6
D: .
size: few
DNA: TGTGCCAGCAGCAACAGTCCGAATACGCAGTATTTT
CDR3: CASSNSPNTQYF

J: TRBJ2-5
V: TRBV5-3
D: TRBD2
size: .
DNA: TGTGCCAGAAGCTGGCCGGGGCGGGAGAGCGGAAAGACCCAGTACTTC
CDR3: CARSWPGRESGKTQYF

J: TRBJ2-6
V: TRBV28
D: .
size: few
DNA: TGTGCCAGCAGTTCGGACAATGGGGCCAACGTCCTGACTTTC
CDR3: CASSSDNGANVLTF

J: TRBJ2-2
V: TRBV5-6
D: .
size: .
DNA: TGTGCCAGCAGCTTACTCTCCGGGGAGCTGTTTTTT
CDR3: CASSLLSGELFF

J: TRBJ2-7
V: TRBV28
D: TRBD1
size: few
DNA: TGTGCCAGCAGTACAGGGGGCTACGAGCAGTACTTC
CDR3: CASSTGGYEQYF

J: TRBJ1-1
V: TRBV28
D: .
size: few
DNA: TGTGCCAGCAGTTTAAGGGGAACCGAAGCTTTCTTT
CDR3: CASSLRGTEAFF

J: TRBJ1-2
V: TRBV5-1
D: .
size: .
DNA: TGCGCCAGCAGTTACGACAGGTCCTATGGCTACACCTTC
CDR3: CASSYDRSYGYTF

J: TRBJ1-1
V: TRBV10-3
D: .
size: .
DNA: TGTGCCATCAGTGAAGGGGTGAACACTGAAGCTTTCTTT
CDR3: CAISEGVNTEAFF

J: TRBJ2-7
V: TRBV28
D: TRBD1
size: few
DNA: TGTGCCAGCAGTACTACCCCTGACAGGGGGCGCGACGAGCAGTACTTC
CDR3: CASSTTPDRGRDEQYF

J: TRBJ2-6
V: TRBV2
D: TRBD2
size: .
DNA: TGTGCCAGCAGAGAACCGGGACGGGGGGTCTCCGGGGCCAACGTCCTGACTTTC
CDR3: CASREPGRGVSGANVLTF

J: TRBJ1-3
V: TRBV28
D: .
size: few
DNA: TGTGCCACTCTCGGGTTAGCACGGAACTCTGGAAACACCATATATTTT
CDR3: CATLGLARNSGNTIYF

J: TRBJ2-3
V: TRBV6-6
D: .
size: many
DNA: TGTGCCAGCACGGTTGGTAGCACAGATACGCAGTATTTT
CDR3: CASTVGSTDTQYF

J: TRBJ2-6
V: TRBV4-3
D: .
size: .
DNA: TGCGCCAGCAGCCTTCTGAGAGGGGGCTCTGGGGCCAACGTCCTGACTTTC
CDR3: CASSLLRGGSGANVLTF

J: TRBJ1-2
V: TRBV10-3
D: TRBD1
size: .
DNA: TGTGCCATCAGTGAGGGACAGGGCGACTATGGCTACACCTTC
CDR3: CAISEGQGDYGYTF

J: TRBJ1-2
V: TRBV9
D: TRBD1
size: few
DNA: TGTGCCAGCAGCGTAGCTCCAGGGGGCAACAAGGGCTACACCTTC
CDR3: CASSVAPGGNKGYTF

J: TRBJ1-6
V: TRBV5-6
D: TRBD1
size: few
DNA: TGTGCCAGCAGCTCCCGGACAGGGGGTCCCTATTCACCCCTCCACTTT
CDR3: CASSSRTGGPYSPLHF

J: TRBJ1-3
V: TRBV5-5
D: .
size: many
DNA: TGTGCCAGCAGCTTTTGGGGGGGCTCTGGAAACACCATATATTTT
CDR3: CASSFWGGSGNTIYF

J: TRBJ2-1
V: TRBV7-9
D: TRBD2
size: .
DNA: TGTGCCAGCAGCTTAGCCAGCGGGGCCTACAATGAGCAGTTCTTC
CDR3: CASSLASGAYNEQFF

J: TRBJ1-5
V: TRBV4-1
D: TRBD1
size: few
DNA: TGCGCCAGCAGCCCCTCTTTATGGACAGGGTACAATAAGCCCCAGCATTTT
CDR3: CASSPSLWTGYNKPQHF

J: TRBJ2-5
V: TRBV7-8
D: .
size: few
DNA: TGTGCCAGCAGCTTAGTCAGACAGTCCTACCAAGAGACCCAGTACTTC
CDR3: CASSLVRQSYQETQYF

J: TRBJ2-7
V: TRBV30
D: TRBD2
size: .
DNA: TGTGCCTGGAGTGTAGGGCTAGCGGAAAAGCAGTACTTC
CDR3: CAWSVGLAEKQYF

J: TRBJ1-1
V: TRBV5-1
D: TRBD1
size: few
DNA: TGCGCCAGCAGAGAACCGGGACAGCCGAACACTGAAGCTTTCTTT
CDR3: CASREPGQPNTEAFF

J: TRBJ1-5
V: TRBV7-9
D: .
size: few
DNA: TGTGCCAGCAGCTTCGCACAGCTTAATCAGCCCCAGCATTTT
CDR3: CASSFAQLNQPQHF

J: TRBJ1-2
V: TRBV28
D: TRBD1
size: .
DNA: TGTGCCAGCAGGGGGACAGTAGACTACACCTTC
CDR3: CASRGTVDYTF

J: TRBJ1-6
V: TRBV5-6
D: TRBD1
size: few
DNA: TGTGCCAGCAGCTTTGACACAGGGGGCCCTAATTCACCCCTCCACTTT
CDR3: CASSFDTGGPNSPLHF